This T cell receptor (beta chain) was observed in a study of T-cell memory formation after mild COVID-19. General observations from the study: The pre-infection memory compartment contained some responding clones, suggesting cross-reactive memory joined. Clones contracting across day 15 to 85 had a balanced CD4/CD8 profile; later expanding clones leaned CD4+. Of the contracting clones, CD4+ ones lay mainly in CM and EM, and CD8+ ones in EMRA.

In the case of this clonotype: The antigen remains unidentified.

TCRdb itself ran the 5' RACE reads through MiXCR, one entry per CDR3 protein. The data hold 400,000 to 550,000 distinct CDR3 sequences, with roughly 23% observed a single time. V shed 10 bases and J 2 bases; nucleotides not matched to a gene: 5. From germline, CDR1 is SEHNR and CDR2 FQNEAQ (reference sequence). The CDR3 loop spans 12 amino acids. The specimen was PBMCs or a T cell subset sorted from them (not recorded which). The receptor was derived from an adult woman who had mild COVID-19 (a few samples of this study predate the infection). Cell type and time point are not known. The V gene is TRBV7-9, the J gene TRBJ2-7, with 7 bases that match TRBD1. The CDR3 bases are TGTGCCATAACGGACAGGCCCTACGAGCAGTACTTC. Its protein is CAITDRPYEQYF.